These T cell receptor beta chains were read from a single sample in a study of cytomegalovirus exposure and HLA in healthy donors. Sequencing was performed with immunoSEQ multiplex PCR; in TCRdb, only in-frame clones are kept and a portion is missing. The table shows tens of thousands of clones, with around 69% occurring only once. The sequencing input was PBMCs. Receptors were obtained from a woman aged 25 to 39 in good health and CMV-seropositive. Both conserved end residues are part of each CDR3. The D gene is left open where the match is weak. Clone size, where shown, is once, few, many, or a class for clones that have expanded.

DNA,CDR3,length,V,D,J,size
TGTGCCAGCAGCTCGGGGAGCTCTGGAAACACCATATATTTT,CASSSGSSGNTIYF,14,TRBV11-2,.,TRBJ1-3,.
TGTGCCAGCAGTCCCCAGGACAGGGGGCGCTACACCATATATTTT,CASSPQDRGRYTIYF,15,TRBV6-5,TRBD1,TRBJ1-3,.
TGTGCCAGCAGCATACAGGAGAACACTGAAGCTTTCTTT,CASSIQENTEAFF,13,TRBV7-9,.,TRBJ1-1,.
TGCAGCGTTGAATACCCTAGCGGGAGGGCCGATGAGCAGTTCTTC,CSVEYPSGRADEQFF,15,TRBV29-1,TRBD2,TRBJ2-1,few
TGTGCCAGCAGTTCCGACAGGGGAAATGAAAAACTGTTTTTT,CASSSDRGNEKLFF,14,TRBV28,TRBD1,TRBJ1-4,few
TGCAGCGTTACCTTCGGTGGGGGGTCCCGGGCCTATGGCTACACCTTC,CSVTFGGGSRAYGYTF,16,TRBV29-1,.,TRBJ1-2,.
TGTGCCAGCAGCTTCGAAAGCCAAGTCACTGAAGCTTTCTTT,CASSFESQVTEAFF,14,TRBV5-5,.,TRBJ1-1,few
TGTGCCAGCAGTTCATTGACTAGCGGGGCCAAAAACATTCAGTACTTC,CASSSLTSGAKNIQYF,16,TRBV28,TRBD2,TRBJ2-4,.
TGTGCCTGGAAGCCATTTGGCGGGAACACTGAAGCTTTCTTT,CAWKPFGGNTEAFF,14,TRBV30,.,TRBJ1-1,.
TGTGCCAGCAGCGTAGCGCAGGGGCCCCCCAATGAGCAGTTCTTC,CASSVAQGPPNEQFF,15,TRBV9,.,TRBJ2-1,.
TGTGCCAGCAGTGCCGCCCCAACTAGCGGGGAGTACAATGAGCAGTTCTTC,CASSAAPTSGEYNEQFF,17,TRBV27,TRBD2,TRBJ2-1,few
TGTGCCTGGAGTGTATTCAGGGGCACCTACGAGCAGTACTTC,CAWSVFRGTYEQYF,14,TRBV30,.,TRBJ2-7,.
TGTGCCAGTAGTATAGCACTCGCAGGGGAAGTTAGCAATCAGCCCCAGCATTTT,CASSIALAGEVSNQPQHF,18,TRBV19,.,TRBJ1-5,.
TGTGCCAGCAGCTTAGAAGGAGGGTGGAGCACTGAAGCTTTCTTT,CASSLEGGWSTEAFF,15,TRBV7-8,.,TRBJ1-1,few
TGTGCCAGCAGCTTAAACCCTTCCAGGCCAGACAGCAATCAGCCCCAGCATTTT,CASSLNPSRPDSNQPQHF,18,TRBV7-2,.,TRBJ1-5,.
TGTGCCAGTAGTATATCGGTCTCCTACGAGCAGTACTTC,CASSISVSYEQYF,13,TRBV19,.,TRBJ2-7,.
TGCGCCAGCAGCGACAGCAACTATGGCTACACCTTC,CASSDSNYGYTF,12,TRBV4-1,.,TRBJ1-2,.
TGTGCCAGCAGCGGGGGCTTGAACACTGAAGCTTTCTTT,CASSGGLNTEAFF,13,TRBV5-5,.,TRBJ1-1,.
TGTGCCAGCAGTGCAGAACGGTGGAGCATTTACAATGAGCAGTTCTTC,CASSAERWSIYNEQFF,16,TRBV2,.,TRBJ2-1,.
TGCGCCAGCAGCTTGGGGGGCGGGGGAAGCTCCTACGAGCAGTACTTC,CASSLGGGGSSYEQYF,16,TRBV5-1,TRBD2,TRBJ2-7,.